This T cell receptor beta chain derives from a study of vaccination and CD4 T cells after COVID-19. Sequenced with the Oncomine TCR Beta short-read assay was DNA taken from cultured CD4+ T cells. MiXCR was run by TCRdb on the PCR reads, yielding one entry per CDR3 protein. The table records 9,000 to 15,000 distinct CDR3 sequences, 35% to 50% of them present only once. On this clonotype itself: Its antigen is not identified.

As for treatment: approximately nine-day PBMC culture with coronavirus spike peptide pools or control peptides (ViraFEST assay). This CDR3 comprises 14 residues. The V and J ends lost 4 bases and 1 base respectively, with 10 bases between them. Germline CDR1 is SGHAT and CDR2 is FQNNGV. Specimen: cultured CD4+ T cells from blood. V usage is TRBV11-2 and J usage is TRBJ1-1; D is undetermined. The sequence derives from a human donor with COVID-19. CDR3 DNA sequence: TGTGCCAGCAGCTCACCAGGAGAGAACACTGAAGCTTTCTTT. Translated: CASSSPGENTEAFF.